This T cell receptor (beta chain) was profiled in a study of T cell responses to AZD1222 COVID-19 vaccine. Combined were second doses at about 4 or about 12 weeks. The table came from immunoSEQ multiplex PCR; TCRdb's copy has only in-frame clones and leaves some out. The sample has tens of thousands of clones, under 95% seen once. For this clone: Its matching antigen is unknown.

Study-level results: White British people made up most donors, females outnumbered males, and clonal diversity was possibly underestimated.

Material: peripheral blood, obtained 28 days after the second AZD1222 dose. The source is an adult who received the AZD1222 COVID-19 vaccine.

CDR3 coding DNA: TGTGCCAGCAGCTTAGCGGAGGTAAGCCCGTGGCAGTTCTTC. It yields the protein CASSLAEVSPWQFF. The chain uses TRBV7-2 and TRBJ2-1, with D possibly being TRBD2 (5 bases). There are 14 residues in the CDR3. Germline V gene lookup returns CDR1 SGHTA and CDR2 FQGNSA. V was shortened by 0 bases and J by 12 bases, with 15 bases between the two germline ends.